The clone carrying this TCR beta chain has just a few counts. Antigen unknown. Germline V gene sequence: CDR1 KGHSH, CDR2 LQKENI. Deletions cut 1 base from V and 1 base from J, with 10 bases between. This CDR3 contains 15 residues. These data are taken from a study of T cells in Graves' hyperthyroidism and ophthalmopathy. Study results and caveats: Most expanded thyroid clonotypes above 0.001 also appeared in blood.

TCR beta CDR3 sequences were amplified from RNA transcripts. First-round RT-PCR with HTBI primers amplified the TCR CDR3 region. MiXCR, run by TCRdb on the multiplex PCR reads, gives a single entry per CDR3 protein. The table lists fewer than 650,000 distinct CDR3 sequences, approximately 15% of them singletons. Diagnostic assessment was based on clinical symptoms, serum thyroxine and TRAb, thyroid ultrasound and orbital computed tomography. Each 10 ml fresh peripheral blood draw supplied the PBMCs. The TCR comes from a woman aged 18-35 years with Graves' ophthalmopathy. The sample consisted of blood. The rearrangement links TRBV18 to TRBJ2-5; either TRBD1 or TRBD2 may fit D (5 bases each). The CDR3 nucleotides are TGTGCCAGCTCACCACAACCGGGACCCCAAGAGACCCAGTACTTC. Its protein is CASSPQPGPQETQYF.